The present T cell receptor (beta chain) was sequenced within a study of cytomegalovirus exposure and HLA in healthy donors. For the study at large: T cells numbering around 190 million yielded more than 95 million unique TCR beta sequences in an earlier analysis.

Study-level results: In a later analysis, HLA-associated beta chains showed higher expansion and lower generation probabilities than comparable chains.

This clone was observed a few times. Its specificity is unknown. Primers for the PCR totalled 60 Vbeta and 13 Jbeta. Sequencing used immunoSEQ multiplex PCR; TCRdb keeps in-frame clones, though not all of them. This table has around 90,000 clones, around 64% appearing once. This TCR was sampled from a human donor in good health. The sequenced material came from PBMCs.

As DNA, the CDR3 is TGTGCCAGCAGCTTAGGTCTAGCGGGCACCGGGGAGCTGTTTTTT. It translates to CASSLGLAGTGELFF. The V and J genes are TRBV7-3 and TRBJ2-2; TRBD2 aligns across 8 bases. The CDR3 totals 15 residues. Trimming removed 2 bases from V and 4 bases from J; junction bases left unmatched: 3. Germline V gives CDR1 SGHTA, CDR2 FQGTGA. Full variable domain (outside the CDR3, taken from reference TRBV7-3 and TRBJ2-2): GAGVSQTPSNKVTEKGKYVELRCDPISGHTALYWYRQSLGQGPEFLIYFQGTGAADDSGLPNDRFFAVRPEGSVSTLKIQRTERGDSAVYLCASSLGLAGTGELFFGEGSRLTVL.